Shown below are 11 T cell receptor beta chains from a single sample sequenced in a study of blood T cell repertoires in COVID-19. Profiling relied on immunoSEQ multiplex PCR, and the TCRdb table lists in-frame clones only, not all of them. The data contain 43,000 or so clones, about 87% of them singletons. Sequencing used peripheral blood. These TCRs come from a man aged 55 to 70 with active COVID-19.

Turning to this clone: In the same sample, other DNA sequences code for this CDR3. The rearrangement links TRBV4-2 to TRBJ2-2; possibly TRBD2 for D (5 bases). V gave up 0 bases and J gave up 5 bases, with 10 bases separating them. This CDR3 is 15 amino acids long. Per germline, CDR1 LGHNA and CDR2 YNFKEQ. DNA of the CDR3: TGTGCCAGCAGCCAAGATGCCGGCGGGACCGGGGAGCTGTTTTTT. This sequence encodes CASSQDAGGTGELFF.

The chain uses TRBV15 and TRBJ2-1, with D maybe TRBD2 (6 bases). The CDR3 runs to 15 residues. Trimming shortened V by 3 bases and J by 10 bases, and 19 bases separated the two germline ends. CDR1 and CDR2 (germline): LNHNV, YYDKDF (reference sequence). In nucleotides, the CDR3 is TGTGCCACCAGCAGTTTTGGGCGGGATCCTTCGGAGCAGTTCTTC. Protein sequence: CATSSFGRDPSEQFF.

The V call is TRBV30, the J call TRBJ2-5; 9 bases agree with TRBD2. V was pared by 5 bases and J by 5 bases, with 9 bases of the junction left unmatched. CDR1 and CDR2 from the germline V gene are GTSNPN and SVGIG (reference sequence). This CDR3 comprises 14 residues. CDR3 residues: CAWGVAGVGETQYF. CDR3 DNA: TGTGCCTGGGGGGTAGCGGGAGTGGGCGAGACCCAGTACTTC.

The rearrangement joins TRBV11-3 to TRBJ1-1; D not resolved. Trimming shortened V by 3 bases and J by 4 bases, and 12 bases separated the two germline ends. The CDR3 loop spans 14 amino acids. Germline CDR1 and CDR2: SGHNT and YENEEA. This CDR3 reads CASSFDGESTEAFF. The CDR3 DNA sequence: TGTGCCAGCAGCTTTGATGGAGAAAGCACTGAAGCTTTCTTT. Full variable domain (remainder filled in from reference TRBV11-3 and TRBJ1-1): EAGVVQSPRYKIIEKKQPVAFWCNPISGHNTLYWYLQNLGQGPELLIRYENEEAVDDSQLPKDRFSAERLKGVDSTLKIQPAELGDSAVYLCASSFDGESTEAFFGQGTRLTVV.

The chain joins TRBV7-8 to TRBJ2-1; 8 bases line up with TRBD2. V shed 2 bases, J shed 7 bases, and the junction held 4 bases outside the gene matches. The germline gives CDR1 SGHVS, CDR2 FQNEAQ. The length of the CDR3 is 14 residues. The CDR3 loop is CASSLSGSMNEQFF. The CDR3 DNA is TGTGCCAGCAGCTTAAGCGGGAGTATGAATGAGCAGTTCTTC.

The rearrangement joins TRBV3-1 (or the pseudogene TRBV3-2) to TRBJ2-5; 11 bases align to TRBD2. Germline lookup yields CDR1 LGHDT and CDR2 YNNKEL (reference sequence). This CDR3 is 17 amino acids long. V lost 1 base, J lost 4 bases, and 8 bases stayed unmatched. The CDR3 is CASSQAYSGGAGETQYF. CDR3 sequence (DNA): TGTGCCAGCAGCCAAGCCTATAGCGGGGGGGCCGGAGAGACCCAGTACTTC.

The rearrangement joins TRBV12-3 or TRBV12-4 to TRBJ1-1; the D gene is possibly TRBD1 (5 bases). The CDR3 sequence is 11 residues long. Trimming stripped 7 bases from V and 7 bases from J, with 10 bases between. CDR3: CASMGGVEAFF. CDR3 DNA: TGTGCCAGCATGGGGGGGGTTGAAGCTTTCTTT.

The rearrangement uses TRBV4-1 and TRBJ2-1; 9 nucleotides line up with TRBD2. With 1 base clipped from V and 9 bases from J, the junction kept 10 bases outside the gene matches. The length of the CDR3 is 16 residues. Germline V gene lookup returns CDR1 MGHRA and CDR2 YSYEKL. The CDR3 protein is CASSQVISGSNGEQFF. For the CDR3, the DNA is TGCGCCAGCAGCCAAGTCATTAGCGGGAGTAACGGTGAGCAGTTCTTC.

The sample holds a few counts of this clone. This chain connects TRBV7-3 to TRBJ1-3; D may be TRBD1 (6 bases). Trimming cost V 1 base and J 1 base, with 17 bases left between them. From germline, CDR1 is SGHTA and CDR2 FQGTGA. The CDR3 is made up of 18 amino acids. The CDR3 region has the DNA TGTGCCAGCAGCTTAAAATTGAACAGGGCAGAATCTGGAAACACCATATATTTT. Translated, it gives CASSLKLNRAESGNTIYF.

The rearrangement links TRBV18 to TRBJ2-7, with 7 bases matching TRBD1. Germline V gene sequence: CDR1 KGHSH, CDR2 LQKENI. The CDR3 is made up of 13 amino acids. The trim removed 4 bases at V and 2 bases at J, leaving 2 bases unmatched. CDR3 protein: CASSQGTAYEQYF. CDR3 sequence (DNA): TGTGCCAGCTCACAAGGGACAGCCTACGAGCAGTACTTC. The variable domain in full, completed from reference TRBV18 and TRBJ2-7, reads NAGVMQNPRHLVRRRGQEARLRCSPMKGHSHVYWYRQLPEEGLKFMVYLQKENIIDESGMPKERFSAEFPKEGPSILRIQQVVRGDSAAYFCASSQGTAYEQYFGPGTRLTVT.

V is TRBV4-1 and J is TRBJ1-2, with D uncertain. The V gene's germline CDR1 is MGHRA and CDR2 YSYEKL. There are 16 residues in the CDR3. V was clipped by 0 bases and J by 3 bases, with 14 bases between them. CDR3 sequence reads: CASSQESQEIYYGYTF. Written as DNA, the CDR3 is TGCGCCAGCAGCCAAGAGTCGCAGGAAATTTACTATGGCTACACCTTC.